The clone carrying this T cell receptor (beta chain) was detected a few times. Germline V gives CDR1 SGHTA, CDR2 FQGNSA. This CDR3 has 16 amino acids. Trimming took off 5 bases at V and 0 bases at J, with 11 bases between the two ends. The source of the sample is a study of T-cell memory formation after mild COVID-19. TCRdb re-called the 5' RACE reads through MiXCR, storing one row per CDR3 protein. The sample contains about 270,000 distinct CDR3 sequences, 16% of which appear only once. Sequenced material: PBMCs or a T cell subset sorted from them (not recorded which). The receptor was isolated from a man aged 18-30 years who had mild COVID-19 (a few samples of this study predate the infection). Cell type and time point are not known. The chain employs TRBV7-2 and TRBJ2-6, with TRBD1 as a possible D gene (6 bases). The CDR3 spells CASSTGQSSGANVLTF. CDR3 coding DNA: TGTGCCAGCAGCACCGGACAGAGCTCTGGGGCCAACGTCCTGACTTTC.